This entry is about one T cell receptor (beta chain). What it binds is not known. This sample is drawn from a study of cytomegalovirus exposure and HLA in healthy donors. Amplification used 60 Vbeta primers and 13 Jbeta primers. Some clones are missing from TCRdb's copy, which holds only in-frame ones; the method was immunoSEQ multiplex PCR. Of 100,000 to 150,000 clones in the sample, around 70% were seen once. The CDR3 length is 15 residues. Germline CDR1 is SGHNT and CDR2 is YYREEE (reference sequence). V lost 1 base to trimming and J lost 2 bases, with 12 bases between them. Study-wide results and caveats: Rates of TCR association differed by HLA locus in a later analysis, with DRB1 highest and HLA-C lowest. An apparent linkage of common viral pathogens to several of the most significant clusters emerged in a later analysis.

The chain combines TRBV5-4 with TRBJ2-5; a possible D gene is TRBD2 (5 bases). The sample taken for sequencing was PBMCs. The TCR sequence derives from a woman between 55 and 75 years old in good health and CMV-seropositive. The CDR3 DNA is TGTGCCAGCAGCTTGTCCCTAGCCGATCAAGAGACCCAGTACTTC. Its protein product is CASSLSLADQETQYF.